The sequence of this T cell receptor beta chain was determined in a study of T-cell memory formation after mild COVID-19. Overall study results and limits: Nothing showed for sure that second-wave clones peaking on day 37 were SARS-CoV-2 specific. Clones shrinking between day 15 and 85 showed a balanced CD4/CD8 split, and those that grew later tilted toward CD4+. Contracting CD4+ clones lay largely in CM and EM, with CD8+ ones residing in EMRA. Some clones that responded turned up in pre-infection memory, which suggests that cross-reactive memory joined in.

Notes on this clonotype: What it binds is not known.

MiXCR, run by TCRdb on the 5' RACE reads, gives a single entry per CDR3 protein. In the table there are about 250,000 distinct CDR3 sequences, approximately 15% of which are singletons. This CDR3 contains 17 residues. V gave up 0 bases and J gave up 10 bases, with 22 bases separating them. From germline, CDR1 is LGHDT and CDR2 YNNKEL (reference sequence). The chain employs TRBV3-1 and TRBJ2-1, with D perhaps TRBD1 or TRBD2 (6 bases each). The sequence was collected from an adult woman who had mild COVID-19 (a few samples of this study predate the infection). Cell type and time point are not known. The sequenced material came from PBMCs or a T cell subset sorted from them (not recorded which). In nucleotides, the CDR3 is TGTGCCAGCAGCCAAGACTCCGGCAAGGTGAGGGGGGTGGAGCAGTTCTTC. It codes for CASSQDSGKVRGVEQFF.